A single sample gave rise to the 21 T cell receptor beta chains below, sequenced in a study of read filtering for tumor transcriptome and immune sequencing. The library was built from about 400 ng RNA with molecular barcoded adaptors for alpha/delta and beta/gamma chains. MiXCR, run by TCRdb on the reads, gives a single entry per CDR3 protein. The sample contains 40,000 to 50,000 distinct CDR3 sequences, less than 20% of which appear only once. The sample taken for sequencing was a population of CD138-negative cells sorted from bone marrow. The receptors originated from a donor at least 40 years old with multiple myeloma.

Comments on this clonotype: The missing conserved phenylalanine or tryptophan at the end of this CDR3 makes a read error likely. This rearrangement joins TRBV5-6 to TRBJ1-1; D uncertain. CDR1 is SGHDT and CDR2 is YYEEEE in the germline V gene. Trimming removed 1 base from V and 8 bases from J, with 12 bases in between. The CDR3 runs to 13 residues. CDR3 nucleotides: TGTGCCAGCAGCTTGCTCTGGCAGGTAGAAGCTTTCGTT. Protein: CASSLLWQVEAFV.

This clonotype was observed once. The chain is built from TRBV2 and TRBJ2-2, with 7 bases lining up with TRBD2. V lost 8 bases, J lost 15 bases, and 12 bases stayed unmatched. The CDR3 has 12 amino acids. From germline, CDR1 is SNHLY and CDR2 FYNNEI. CDR3 amino acids: CASGRVIGGLFF. The CDR3 nucleotides are TGTGCCAGCGGGAGAGTGATCGGGGGGTTGTTTTTT.

The table lists this clonotype with many counts. The genes are TRBV29-1 and TRBJ2-5, with 7 bases matching TRBD2. V was pared by 5 bases and J by 5 bases, with 8 bases of the junction left unmatched. This CDR3 spans 13 amino acids. CDR1 and CDR2 (germline): SQVTM, ANQGSEA. The CDR3 coding sequence is TGCAGCGTTTTTGGCGGGAGTGGGGAGACCCAGTACTTC. Translation: CSVFGGSGETQYF.

The sample holds many counts of this clonotype. V and J are TRBV29-1 and TRBJ2-5; either TRBD1 or TRBD2 may supply D (5 bases each). Germline lookup yields CDR1 SQVTM and CDR2 ANQGSEA. The germline V and J ends were trimmed by 7 bases and 2 bases, with 14 bases remaining between them. The CDR3 is made up of 13 amino acids. The CDR3 region is CSGAGTVQETQYF. For the CDR3, the DNA is TGCAGCGGGGCCGGGACGGTACAAGAGACCCAGTACTTC.

CDR3 loop: CSVVIGRQANTGELFF. DNA of the CDR3: TGCAGCGTTGTTATAGGACGCCAGGCTAACACCGGGGAGCTGTTTTTT. The chain carries TRBV29-1 and TRBJ2-2; D unclear. Trimming removed 4 bases at V and 2 bases at J, with 17 bases between. In germline, CDR1 is SQVTM, CDR2 ANQGSEA. The CDR3 loop spans 16 amino acids.

V and J are TRBV10-1 and TRBJ2-2; unclear D gene. The CDR3 sequence is 13 residues long. V was cut by 6 bases and J by 0 bases, with 5 bases left in between. Germline CDR1 reads WNHNN; CDR2 reads SYGVQD (reference sequence). The CDR3: CASSITNTGELFF. The CDR3 DNA reads TGCGCCAGCAGCATCACGAACACCGGGGAGCTGTTTTTT.

This clonotype occurred many times. The chain links TRBV4-1 to TRBJ2-1, with D possibly being TRBD1 (6 bases). The germline V gene encodes CDR1 MGHRA and CDR2 YSYEKL. The CDR3 length is 13 residues. The ends were cut back, 2 bases at V and 13 bases at J, with 15 bases in the middle. Written as DNA, the CDR3 is TGCGCCAGCAGCCAATCTAGGAGCAGGGGTCAGTTCTTC. Residues: CASSQSRSRGQFF.

This clonotype was detected many times. The gene calls are TRBV5-1 and TRBJ2-1, with 7 bases that match TRBD1. Germline loops: CDR1 SGHRS, CDR2 YFSETQ. V lost 4 bases, J lost 2 bases, and 6 bases stayed unmatched. The CDR3 has 15 residues. The CDR3 bases are TGCGCCAGCAGCCGGGACAGCTCCACCTACAATGAGCAGTTCTTC. Encoded protein: CASSRDSSTYNEQFF.

Many counts were recorded for this clonotype. The chain joins TRBV5-1 to TRBJ2-7, with D unresolved. V dropped 2 bases and J dropped 4 bases, with 10 bases sitting between them. There are 13 residues in the CDR3. Looked up from germline, CDR1 is SGHRS and CDR2 is YFSETQ. This CDR3 is CASSFDGFYEQYF. The DNA of the CDR3 is TGCGCCAGCAGCTTTGACGGTTTTTACGAGCAGTACTTC. The variable domain in full, with the rest retrieved from reference TRBV5-1 and TRBJ2-7, is KAGVTQTPRYLIKTRGQQVTLSCSPISGHRSVSWYQQTPGQGLQFLFEYFSETQRNKGNFPGRFSGRQFSNSRSEMNVSTLELGDSALYLCASSFDGFYEQYFGPGTRLTVT.

This clonotype was observed a handful of times. The V and J genes are TRBV24-1 and TRBJ2-7; no clear D. The CDR3 covers 12 residues. Germline V lookup: CDR1 KGHDR, CDR2 SFDVKD. V was clipped by 5 bases and J by 3 bases, with 7 bases between them. In DNA form, the CDR3 reads TGTGCCACCAGTGGCGGAAACTACGAGCAGTACTTC. Its protein is CATSGGNYEQYF.

This clonotype was seen at least ten times. The rearrangement uses TRBV30 and TRBJ1-1; D ambiguous. The V end lost 4 bases, the J end lost 7 bases, and 16 bases lay between the germline ends. CDR3 length equals 13 residues. Germline CDR1 reads GTSNPN; CDR2 reads SVGIG (reference sequence). This chain's CDR3 is CAWNREAPGEAFF. The CDR3 coding sequence is TGTGCCTGGAATCGGGAGGCGCCGGGTGAAGCTTTCTTT.

This clonotype has ten or more counts. This chain uses TRBV20-1 with TRBJ1-1; TRBD1 matches 12 bases. Germline V gene sequence: CDR1 DFQATT, CDR2 SNEGSKA (reference sequence). CDR3 length: 14 residues. V was pared by 2 bases and J by 6 bases, with 4 bases of the junction left unmatched. CDR3 amino acids: CSARSGTGGAEAFF. The CDR3 DNA is TGCAGTGCTAGATCCGGGACAGGGGGCGCTGAAGCTTTCTTT.

For this clonotype: A much bigger clone sits one base away, suggesting this may be a read error. The rearrangement links TRBV20-1 to TRBJ2-7, with 11 nucleotides matching TRBD2. The germline gives CDR1 DFQATT, CDR2 SNEGSKA (reference sequence). The CDR3 consists of 18 residues. The DNA of the CDR3 is TGCAGTGCTAGAGATCGTCTAGCGGGAGGTATGGTCTCCTACGAGCAGTGCTTC. As protein: CSARDRLAGGMVSYEQCF.

This clonotype was seen repeatedly, ten times or more. V and J are TRBV24-1 and TRBJ2-7, with D uncertain. This CDR3 contains 11 residues. Germline loops: CDR1 KGHDR, CDR2 SFDVKD. With 3 bases removed from V and 2 bases from J, the gap between germline ends came to 1 base. Written as DNA, the CDR3 is TGTGCCACCAGTGATCCCTACGAGCAGTACTTC. Protein sequence: CATSDPYEQYF.

V usage is TRBV7-2 and J usage is TRBJ1-3; D is ambiguous. V lost 1 base and J 1 base, leaving 5 bases between the germline ends. Germline CDR1 is SGHTA and CDR2 is FQGNSA. This CDR3 comprises 14 residues. The CDR3 DNA sequence: TGTGCCAGCAGCTTAGTAGGGTCTGGAAACACCATATATTTT. This translates into CASSLVGSGNTIYF. Variable domain in full (rest from reference TRBV7-2 and TRBJ1-3): GAGVSQSPSNKVTEKGKDVELRCDPISGHTALYWYRQSLGQGLEFLIYFQGNSAPDKSGLPSDRFSAERTGGSVSTLTIQRTQQEDSAVYLCASSLVGSGNTIYFGEGSWLTVV.

This clonotype was seen repeatedly, ten times or more. The chain couples TRBV29-1 to TRBJ2-5; 8 positions agree with TRBD1. CDR1 SQVTM and CDR2 ANQGSEA come from the germline V gene. V gave up 5 bases and J gave up 1 base; unmatched junction bases: 3. The CDR3 runs 13 residues. The CDR3, as DNA: TGCAGCGTTCGGACAGGGTCCCAAGAGACCCAGTACTTC. Translating it yields CSVRTGSQETQYF.

This clonotype came up a few times. This chain connects TRBV30 to TRBJ2-3; 7 nucleotides agree with TRBD2. V gave up 0 bases and J gave up 3 bases; unmatched junction bases: 3. Germline CDR1 GTSNPN, CDR2 SVGIG (reference sequence). The CDR3 has 14 residues. The CDR3 nucleotides are TGTGCCTGGAGTGTAGGACTAGGGACAGATACGCAGTATTTT. Amino acids: CAWSVGLGTDTQYF.

This clonotype was seen at least ten times. The rearrangement uses TRBV28 and TRBJ1-1, with D unclear. The CDR3 is 13 amino acids. V shed 7 bases and J shed 1 base, with 10 bases lying between them. Germline loops: CDR1 MDHEN, CDR2 SYDVKM. CDR3 amino acids: CASTAQKNTEAFF. DNA of the CDR3: TGTGCCAGCACAGCACAGAAGAACACTGAAGCTTTCTTT.

The sample holds many counts of this clonotype. The chain carries TRBV4-1 and TRBJ2-1; 9 bases are shared with TRBD1. The V gene's germline CDR1 is MGHRA and CDR2 YSYEKL. This CDR3 comprises 15 residues. The V and J ends lost 4 bases and 5 bases, in that order; junction bases with no gene match: 6. The CDR3 bases are TGCGCCAGCAGCCCAGGACAGGGGTGGAACAATGAGCAGTTCTTC. It specifies CASSPGQGWNNEQFF.

This clonotype occurred many times. CDR3 bases: TGTGCCAGCAGCGCGGGACAGGGGAGAAGTGGGGCCAACGTCCTGACTTTC. Its translation: CASSAGQGRSGANVLTF. This sequence joins TRBV5-4 and TRBJ2-6, with 10 bases lining up with TRBD1. Losses at the gene ends were 4 bases for V and 3 bases for J; bases not matched to a gene: 7. Germline values: CDR1 SGHNT, CDR2 YYREEE (reference sequence). The CDR3 has 17 residues.

This clonotype was detected many times. The chain joins TRBV21-1 to TRBJ2-1; the table's D call of TRBD1 was not tested on the DNA. TRBV21-1 is reported as a pseudogene. This CDR3 has 13 residues. The CDR3 region is CAPGTRIYNEQFF. As DNA, the CDR3 is TGTGCCCCCGGGACACGAATTTACAATGAGCAGTTCTTC.